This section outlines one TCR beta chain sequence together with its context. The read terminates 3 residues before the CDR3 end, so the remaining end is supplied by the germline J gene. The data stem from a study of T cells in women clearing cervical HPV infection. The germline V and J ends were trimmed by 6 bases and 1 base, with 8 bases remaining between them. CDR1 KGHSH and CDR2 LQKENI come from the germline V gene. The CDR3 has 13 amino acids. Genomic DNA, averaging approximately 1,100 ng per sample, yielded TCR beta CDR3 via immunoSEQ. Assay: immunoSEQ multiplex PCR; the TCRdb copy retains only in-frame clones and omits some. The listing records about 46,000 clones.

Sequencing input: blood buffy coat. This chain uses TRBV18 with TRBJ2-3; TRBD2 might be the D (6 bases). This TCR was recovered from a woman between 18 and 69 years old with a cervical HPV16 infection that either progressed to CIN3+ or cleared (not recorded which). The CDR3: CASSSGGTDTQYF. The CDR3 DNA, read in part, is TGTGCCAGCTCTAGCGGAGGCACAGATACG.